These T cell receptor beta chains were read from a single sample in a study of molecular identifiers for immune sequencing clone quantification. Via MiXCR, TCRdb re-called the PCR reads, giving one row per CDR3 protein. The data hold 460,000 or so distinct CDR3 sequences, with around a fifth observed a single time. Source material: naive CD8+ T cells from blood, with Jurkat cell RNA spiked in. The source of these receptors is a human donor in good health. Some libraries in this study had Jurkat cell RNA spiked in. Both conserved end residues are part of each CDR3. Each record gives: D gene, J gene, clone size, V gene, CDR3 DNA, CDR3 protein. A D gene is named only where the DNA matches it firmly. Part of the rows lack a size; the others show once, few, many or a class for expanded clones.

TRBD1,TRBJ1-1,many,TRBV7-2,TGTGCCAGCAGCCATAGCCGTGGCAGGGGGTCGAACACTGAAGCTTTCTTT,CASSHSRGRGSNTEAFF
NA,TRBJ2-7,few,TRBV28,TGTGCCAGCAGTTTAACAGCCGGGGCGTCCTACGAGCAGTACTTC,CASSLTAGASYEQYF
TRBD2,TRBJ2-5,many,TRBV12-3/TRBV12-4,TGTGCCAGCAGTCCCCTCGAAGCGGGGGGACAAGAGACCCAGTACTTC,CASSPLEAGGQETQYF
NA,TRBJ2-7,NA,TRBV4-1,TGCGCCAGCAGCCAAGATTTTACAGCTTCCTACGAGCAGTACTTC,CASSQDFTASYEQYF
NA,TRBJ2-7,NA,TRBV19,TGTGCCAGTAGTATCGGTAGGGAGCAGTACTTC,CASSIGREQYF
TRBD1,TRBJ2-7,many,TRBV7-9,TGTGCCAGCAGCTCGACGGGACAGGCTTACTCCTACGAGCAGTACTTC,CASSSTGQAYSYEQYF
NA,TRBJ1-1,many,TRBV29-1,TGCAGCGTTGAAGAACTAAAGGACATATCGGCTTTCTTT,CSVEELKDISAFF
TRBD2,TRBJ2-7,many,TRBV5-1,TGCGCCAGCAGTGCGGCTAGCGGGTCCTACGAGCAGTACTTC,CASSAASGSYEQYF
TRBD2,TRBJ2-1,NA,TRBV28,TGTGCCAGCAGTTTTTGCGGGGGATCCTACAATGAGCAGTTCTTC,CASSFCGGSYNEQFF
NA,TRBJ1-5,few,TRBV6-2/TRBV6-3,TGTGCCACCACCCCCGGGGCTAGCAATCAGCCCCAGCATTTT,CATTPGASNQPQHF
NA,TRBJ2-7,few,TRBV5-4,TGTGCCAGCACCGCACGCGGGGGCCACTCCTACGAGCAGTACTTC,CASTARGGHSYEQYF
TRBD2,TRBJ2-2,many,TRBV6-2/TRBV6-3,TGTGCCAGCAGTTACGAGTCCCTAGCGGGTGTAACCGGGGAGCTGTTTTTT,CASSYESLAGVTGELFF
NA,TRBJ1-5,few,TRBV19,TGTGCCAGCACCGCGAGGGAGGAGACCCAGCATTTT,CASTAREETQHF
TRBD2,TRBJ2-3,many,TRBV5-1,TGCGCCAGCAGAGCGGGGGGGCAACTCGACACAGATACGCAGTATTTT,CASRAGGQLDTDTQYF
TRBD2,TRBJ2-3,few,TRBV4-1,TGCGCCAGCAGCCAAGTCTCTAGCGGGGAAGATACGCAGTATTTT,CASSQVSSGEDTQYF
TRBD2,TRBJ2-3,NA,TRBV4-3,TGCGCCAGCAGCCTAACTAGCGGGAGAACAGATACGCGGTATTTT,CASSLTSGRTDTRYF
NA,TRBJ2-7,many,TRBV3-1,TGTGCCAGCAGCCAAAACCCGGGACAATACTACGAGCAGTACTTC,CASSQNPGQYYEQYF
NA,TRBJ2-7,few,TRBV25-1,TGTGCCAGCAGTGAATTCGGGACCTACGAGCAGTACTTC,CASSEFGTYEQYF
NA,TRBJ1-2,many,TRBV12-3/TRBV12-4,TGTGCCAGCAGTTTAGGGCAGCCTAACTATGGCTACACCTTC,CASSLGQPNYGYTF
NA,TRBJ2-1,few,TRBV29-1,TGCAGCGTTGTATTCCTCCACAATGAGCAGTTCTTC,CSVVFLHNEQFF
NA,TRBJ1-1,many,TRBV30,TGTGCCTGGGCAGGGGTGGGCACTGAAGCTTTCTTT,CAWAGVGTEAFF
NA,TRBJ2-5,few,TRBV30,TGTGCCTGTGAGAGGGATCTAGCCCGCCGACGGGAGACCCAGTACTTC,CACERDLARRRETQYF
NA,TRBJ2-5,few,TRBV19,TGTGCCAGTAGTATGATCCGAGAGACCCAGTACTTC,CASSMIRETQYF
TRBD2,TRBJ2-3,NA,TRBV12-3/TRBV12-4,TGTGCCAGCAGTGCGGGCCCCTTGACTAGCGGGGGAAACACAGATACGCAGTATTTT,CASSAGPLTSGGNTDTQYF
NA,TRBJ1-3,many,TRBV13,TGTGCCAGCAGCCCCCTTGCAGGAAACACCATATATTTT,CASSPLAGNTIYF
TRBD1,TRBJ2-5,once,TRBV6-5,TGTGTCAGCAGTTACCGACAGGGGAGCATCCAAGAGACCCAGTACTTC,CVSSYRQGSIQETQYF
NA,TRBJ2-1,few,TRBV9,TGTGCCAGCAGCCGCTGGGGGGGCCAAAACAATGAGCAGTTCTTC,CASSRWGGQNNEQFF
NA,TRBJ2-3,NA,TRBV5-1,TGCGCCAGCAGCTTGGGGCTAAGCCCGGGGGATACGCAGTATTTT,CASSLGLSPGDTQYF